This T cell receptor beta chain comes out of a study of cytomegalovirus exposure and HLA in healthy donors. The CDR3 extends over 17 amino acids. In germline, CDR1 is KGHSY, CDR2 FQNENV. The V and J ends lost 6 bases and 0 bases respectively, with 18 bases between them. PCR primers comprised 60 Vbeta and 13 Jbeta primers. Measured with immunoSEQ multiplex PCR; TCRdb has only the in-frame clones, and not every one. The data hold about 160,000 clones, with about 80% observed a single time. The TCR originated in a man in his forties in good health and CMV-seronegative. The chain has TRBV16 and TRBJ1-5; D is possibly TRBD1 (5 bases). What was sequenced was PBMCs. DNA for the CDR3: TGTGCCAGCAGTTTAGACAGTGTTCCTTTTAGCAATCAGCCCCAGCATTTT. Protein product: CASSLDSVPFSNQPQHF.